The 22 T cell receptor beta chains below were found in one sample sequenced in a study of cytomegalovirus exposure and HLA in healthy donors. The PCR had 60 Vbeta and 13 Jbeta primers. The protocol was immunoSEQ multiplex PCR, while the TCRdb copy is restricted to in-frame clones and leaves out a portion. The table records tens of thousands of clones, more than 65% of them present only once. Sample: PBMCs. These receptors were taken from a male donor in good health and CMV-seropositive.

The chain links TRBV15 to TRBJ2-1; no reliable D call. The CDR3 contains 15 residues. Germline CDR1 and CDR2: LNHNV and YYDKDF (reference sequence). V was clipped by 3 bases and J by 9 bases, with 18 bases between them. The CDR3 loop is CATSSEAVVLGEQFF. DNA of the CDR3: TGTGCCACCAGCAGCGAGGCGGTAGTCTTGGGTGAGCAGTTCTTC. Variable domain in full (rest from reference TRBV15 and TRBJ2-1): DAMVIQNPRYQVTQFGKPVTLSCSQTLNHNVMYWYQQKSSQAPKLLFHYYDKDFNNEADTPDNFQSRRPNTSFCFLDIRSPGLGDTAMYLCATSSEAVVLGEQFFGPGTRLTVL.

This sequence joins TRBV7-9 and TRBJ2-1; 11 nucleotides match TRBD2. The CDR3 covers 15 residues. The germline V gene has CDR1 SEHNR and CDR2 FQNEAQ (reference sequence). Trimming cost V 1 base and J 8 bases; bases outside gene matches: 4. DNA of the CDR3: TGTGCCAGCAGCTTAGTAACTAGCGGGAGTTATGAGCAGTTCTTC. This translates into CASSLVTSGSYEQFF.

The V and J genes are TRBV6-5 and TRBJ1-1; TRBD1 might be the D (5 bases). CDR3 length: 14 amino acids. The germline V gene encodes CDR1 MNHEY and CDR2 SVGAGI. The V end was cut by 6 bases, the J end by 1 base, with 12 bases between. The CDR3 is CASSPGQRNTEAFF. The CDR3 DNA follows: TGTGCCAGCAGCCCAGGGCAGAGGAACACTGAAGCTTTCTTT.

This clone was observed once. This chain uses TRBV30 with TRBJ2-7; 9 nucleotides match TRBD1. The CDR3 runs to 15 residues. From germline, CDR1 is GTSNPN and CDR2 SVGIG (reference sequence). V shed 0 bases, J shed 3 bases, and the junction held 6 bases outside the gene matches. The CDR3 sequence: CAWSVWDRALYEQYF. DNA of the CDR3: TGTGCCTGGAGTGTATGGGACAGGGCCCTCTACGAGCAGTACTTC.

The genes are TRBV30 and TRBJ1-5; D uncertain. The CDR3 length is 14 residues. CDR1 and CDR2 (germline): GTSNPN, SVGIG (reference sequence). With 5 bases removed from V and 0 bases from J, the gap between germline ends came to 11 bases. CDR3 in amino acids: CAWSSGTSNQPQHF. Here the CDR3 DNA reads TGTGCCTGGTCCTCAGGCACTAGCAATCAGCCCCAGCATTTT.

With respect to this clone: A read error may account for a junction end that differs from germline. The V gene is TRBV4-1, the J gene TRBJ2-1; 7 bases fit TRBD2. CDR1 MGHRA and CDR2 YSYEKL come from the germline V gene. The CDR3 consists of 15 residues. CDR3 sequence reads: CASSPLGLSFNEQFF. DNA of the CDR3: TGCGCCAGCAGTCCCCTGGGACTATCCTTCAATGAGCAGTTCTTC.

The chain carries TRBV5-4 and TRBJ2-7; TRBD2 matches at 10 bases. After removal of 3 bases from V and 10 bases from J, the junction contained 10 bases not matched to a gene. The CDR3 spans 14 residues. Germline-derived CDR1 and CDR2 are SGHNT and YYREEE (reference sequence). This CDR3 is CASSSGLAELRQYF. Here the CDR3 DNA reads TGTGCCAGCAGCTCCGGACTAGCGGAGCTACGCCAGTACTTC.

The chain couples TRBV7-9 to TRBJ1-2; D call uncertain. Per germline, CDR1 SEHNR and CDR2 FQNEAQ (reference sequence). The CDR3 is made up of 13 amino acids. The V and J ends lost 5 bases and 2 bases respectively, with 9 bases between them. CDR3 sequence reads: CASSLTENYGYTF. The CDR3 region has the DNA TGTGCCAGCAGCCTCACAGAGAACTATGGCTACACCTTC.

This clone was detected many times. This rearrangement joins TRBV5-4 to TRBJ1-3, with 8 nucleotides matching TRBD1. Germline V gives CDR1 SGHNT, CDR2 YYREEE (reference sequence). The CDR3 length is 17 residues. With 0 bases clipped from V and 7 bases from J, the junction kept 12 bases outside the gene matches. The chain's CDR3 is CASSLVETGDRSNTIYF. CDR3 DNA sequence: TGTGCCAGCAGCTTGGTTGAGACAGGGGACCGCAGCAACACCATATATTTT. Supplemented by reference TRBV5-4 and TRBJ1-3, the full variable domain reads ETGVTQSPTHLIKTRGQQVTLRCSSQSGHNTVSWYQQALGQGPQFIFQYYREEENGRGNFPPRFSGLQFPNYSSELNVNALELDDSALYLCASSLVETGDRSNTIYFGEGSWLTVV.

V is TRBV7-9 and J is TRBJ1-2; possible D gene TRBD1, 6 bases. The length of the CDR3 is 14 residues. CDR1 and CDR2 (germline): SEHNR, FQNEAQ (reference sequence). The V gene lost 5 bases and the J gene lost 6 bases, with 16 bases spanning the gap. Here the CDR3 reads CASSGRTDSNGYTF. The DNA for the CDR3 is TGTGCCAGCAGCGGCAGGACAGATTCCAATGGCTACACCTTC.

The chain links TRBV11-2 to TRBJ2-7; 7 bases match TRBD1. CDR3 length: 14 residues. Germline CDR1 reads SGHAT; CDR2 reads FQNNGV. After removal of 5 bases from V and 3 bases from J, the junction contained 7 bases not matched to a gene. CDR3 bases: TGTGCCAGCAGCCCAGAACAGGGGTACTACGAGCAGTACTTC. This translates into CASSPEQGYYEQYF.

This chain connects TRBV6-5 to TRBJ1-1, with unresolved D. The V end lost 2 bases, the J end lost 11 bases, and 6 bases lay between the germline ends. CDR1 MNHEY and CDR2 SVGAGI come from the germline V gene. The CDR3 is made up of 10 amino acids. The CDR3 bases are TGTGCCAGCAGTTACCCACGGGCTTTCTTT. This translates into CASSYPRAFF.

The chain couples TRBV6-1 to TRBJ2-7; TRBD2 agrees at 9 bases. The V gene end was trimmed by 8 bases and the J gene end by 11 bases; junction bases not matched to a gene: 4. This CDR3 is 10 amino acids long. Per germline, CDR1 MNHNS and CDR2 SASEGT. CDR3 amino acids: CASESGRKYF. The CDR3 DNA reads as TGTGCCAGCGAAAGCGGGAGGAAGTACTTC.

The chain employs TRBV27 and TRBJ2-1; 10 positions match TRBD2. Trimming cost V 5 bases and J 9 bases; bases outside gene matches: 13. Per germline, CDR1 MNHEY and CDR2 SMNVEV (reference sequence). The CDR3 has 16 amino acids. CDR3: CASSPRRAGGRIEQFF. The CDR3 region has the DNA TGTGCCAGCAGTCCCCGTAGAGCGGGGGGGCGGATTGAGCAGTTCTTC.

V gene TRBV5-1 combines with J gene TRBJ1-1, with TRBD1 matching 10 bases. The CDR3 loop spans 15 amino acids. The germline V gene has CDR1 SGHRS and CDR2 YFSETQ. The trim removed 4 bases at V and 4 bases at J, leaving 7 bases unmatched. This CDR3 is CASSERTGGSTEAFF. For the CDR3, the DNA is TGCGCCAGCAGCGAACGGACAGGGGGTAGCACTGAAGCTTTCTTT.

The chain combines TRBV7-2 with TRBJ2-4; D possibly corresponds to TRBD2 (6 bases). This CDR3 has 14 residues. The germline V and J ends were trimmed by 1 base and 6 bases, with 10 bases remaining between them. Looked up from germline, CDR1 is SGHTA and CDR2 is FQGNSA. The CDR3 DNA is TGTGCCAGCAGCTTAGAAGGGAGGAGAAACATTCAGTACTTC. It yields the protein CASSLEGRRNIQYF.

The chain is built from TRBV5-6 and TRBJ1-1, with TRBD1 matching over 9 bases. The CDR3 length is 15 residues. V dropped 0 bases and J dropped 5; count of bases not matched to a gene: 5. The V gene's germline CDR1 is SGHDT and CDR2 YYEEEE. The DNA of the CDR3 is TGTGCCAGCAGCTTGGGACAGGGGGTGGGGACTGAAGCTTTCTTT. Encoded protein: CASSLGQGVGTEAFF.

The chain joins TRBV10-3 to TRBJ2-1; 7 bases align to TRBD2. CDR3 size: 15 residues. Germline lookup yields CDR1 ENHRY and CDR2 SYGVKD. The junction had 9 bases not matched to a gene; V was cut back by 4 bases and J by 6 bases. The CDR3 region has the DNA TGTGCCATCAGTGCGGGGGGAAGGAGTGTCAATGAGCAGTTCTTC. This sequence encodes CAISAGGRSVNEQFF.

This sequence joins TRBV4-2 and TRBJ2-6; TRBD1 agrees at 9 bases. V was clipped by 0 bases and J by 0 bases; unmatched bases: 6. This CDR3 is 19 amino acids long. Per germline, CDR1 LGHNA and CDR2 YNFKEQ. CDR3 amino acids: CASSQDPGTGISGANVLTF. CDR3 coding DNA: TGTGCCAGCAGCCAAGATCCCGGGACAGGGATCTCTGGGGCCAACGTCCTGACTTTC.

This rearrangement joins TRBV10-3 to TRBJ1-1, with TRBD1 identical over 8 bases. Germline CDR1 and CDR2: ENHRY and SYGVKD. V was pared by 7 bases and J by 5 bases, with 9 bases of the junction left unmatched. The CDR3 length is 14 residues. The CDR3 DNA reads TGTGCCATCACTTCGACAGGGGAAGAGACTGAAGCTTTCTTT. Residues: CAITSTGEETEAFF.

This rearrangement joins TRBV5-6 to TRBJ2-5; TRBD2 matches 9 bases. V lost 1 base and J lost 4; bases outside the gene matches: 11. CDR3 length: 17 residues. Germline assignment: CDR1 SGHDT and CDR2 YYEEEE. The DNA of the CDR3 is TGTGCCAGCAGCTTGTTAAGTCTAGCGGGATTTGTAGAGACCCAGTACTTC. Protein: CASSLLSLAGFVETQYF.

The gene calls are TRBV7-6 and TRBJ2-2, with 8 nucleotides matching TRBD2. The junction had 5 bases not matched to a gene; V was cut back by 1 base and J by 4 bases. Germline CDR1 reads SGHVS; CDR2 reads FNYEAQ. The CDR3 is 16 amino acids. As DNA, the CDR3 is TGTGCCAGCAGCTTAGGAAGCGGGAGAAGCACCGGGGAGCTGTTTTTT. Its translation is CASSLGSGRSTGELFF.